This T cell receptor beta chain was sequenced during a study of graft-versus-host responses after intestinal transplantation (dated by TCRdb to the early 2020s). Looking at the study overall: The transplants that recipients received were multivisceral, liver-intestinal, or isolated intestinal. Graft-versus-host and host-versus-graft alloreactive T cell clones were tracked in the graft, circulation and bone marrow after intestinal transplantation using bulk TCR-beta CDR3 sequencing. Donor T cell macrochimerism was defined as a peak of at least 4% donor T cells among recipient peripheral blood mononuclear cells. Of the 20 to 25 intestinal transplant recipients enrolled in the cohort, one of whom was a retransplant, a few patients without pretransplant specimens were excluded. All recipients received anti-thymocyte globulin induction followed by maintenance tacrolimus and steroids for roughly three years. Rather than being sequenced by the commercial service, samples from a few later patients were sequenced in-house on an Illumina MiSeq and processed with MiXCR. To identify alloreactive clones, pre-transplant mixed lymphocyte reaction products were sequenced and then compared with unstimulated pre-transplant donor and recipient T cells. Results and caveats for the whole study, not just this receptor: GvH clones turned up in recipient bone marrow, with some appearing earlier in ileal mucosa or blood, a pattern consistent with an intestinal mucosal origin. High GvH to HvG T cell clonal ratios were observed in the allografts of patients with donor T cell macrochimerism. The conclusions were limited by the relatively low number and heterogeneity of the intestinal transplant patients. Early after transplant, peak levels of circulating GvH clones were found to be associated with declines in HvG clones.

Library creation used the immunoSEQ multiplex PCR assay. For most patients, genomic DNA was isolated using the Qiagen DNeasy Blood and Tissue Kit and was shipped frozen to Adaptive Biotechnologies for TCR sequencing. Adaptive Biotechnologies carried out high-throughput TCR-beta CDR3 sequencing of genomic DNA for most patients. As for the authors' bioinformatics: TCR sequencing data for around 20 patients were retrieved from Adaptive's ImmunoSEQ software; three other patients were processed with MiXCR and VDJtools. CD4 versus CD8 sorting errors were corrected by removing sequences found in both subsets at a frequency ratio below 5:1. CDR3 nucleotide sequences shared between donor and recipient were removed because their origin could not be assigned. To be classed as alloreactive, a clone needed at least 2-fold expansion over unstimulated cells and a minimum CFSE-low frequency of 0.002% (template counts) or 0.001% (read counts). Clones detected in sequenced pre-transplant spleen, lymph node, or MLR CFSE-low populations of the donor or recipient were defined as mappable. Cumulative frequency of alloreactive clones was calculated as a percentage of all sequences weighted by copy number. TCRdb's version of the immuneACCESS table is confined to in-frame rearrangements and falls short of the full clone set. An unresolved V gene accounts for under half of the shortfall where checked; the remainder is of unknown origin. Clone size and the V and J calls come from that table; the DNA yielded D and trimming. The sample records around 96,000 clones, 92% of which are singletons. Of the sample, roughly 0.15% falls within the top ten clones.

The CDR3 sequence holds 13 residues, the cysteine and phenylalanine included. Only the CDR3 DNA stays, 39 bases, in frame from base 1. CDR1 LNHDA and CDR2 SQIVND were looked up in the germline V gene (reference sequence). A distance of 15 bases separates the germline ends of V and J, which lose 8 bases and 4 bases respectively. Taken with the paper, the label for time point translates to: cells obtained before transplantation from donor or recipient. CD3+CD4+ and CD3+CD8+ populations were FACS-sorted from unstimulated pre-transplant donor and recipient cells taken from spleen or lymph nodes. In regard to this clone: It lacks a known antigen. One base away there is no much larger clone; base qualities are not given.

This receptor was obtained from a human donor who received an intestinal transplant. The chain is encoded by TRBV19 joined to TRBJ2-7, with the D gene uncertain. The sample in question was unstimulated CD4+ T cells sorted from spleen or lymph node cells, obtained before intestinal transplant. The nucleotide sequence reads TGTGCCAGTTCTCAGTTTCTCTTGTACGAGCAGTACTTC. This sequence encodes CASSQFLLYEQYF.